The entry that follows covers one T cell receptor beta chain sequence. Using immunoSEQ multiplex PCR, the repertoire was profiled, and TCRdb retains in-frame clones only, with some absent. In the table there are about 100,000 clones, 91% of which are singletons. The CDR3 has 14 residues. After removal of 2 bases from V and 2 bases from J, the junction contained 2 bases not matched to a gene. Germline CDR1 reads KGHSH; CDR2 reads LQKENI. The source of the sample is a study of siplizumab effects on memory and regulatory T cells. The sequence derives from a human donor in good health. The chain has TRBV18 and TRBJ1-1, with 7 positions matching TRBD1. Sequencing used CD4+ T cells sorted from blood. CDR3 sequence (DNA): TGTGCCAGCTCACCAGGACAGGCCAACACTGAAGCTTTCTTT. It encodes CASSPGQANTEAFF.